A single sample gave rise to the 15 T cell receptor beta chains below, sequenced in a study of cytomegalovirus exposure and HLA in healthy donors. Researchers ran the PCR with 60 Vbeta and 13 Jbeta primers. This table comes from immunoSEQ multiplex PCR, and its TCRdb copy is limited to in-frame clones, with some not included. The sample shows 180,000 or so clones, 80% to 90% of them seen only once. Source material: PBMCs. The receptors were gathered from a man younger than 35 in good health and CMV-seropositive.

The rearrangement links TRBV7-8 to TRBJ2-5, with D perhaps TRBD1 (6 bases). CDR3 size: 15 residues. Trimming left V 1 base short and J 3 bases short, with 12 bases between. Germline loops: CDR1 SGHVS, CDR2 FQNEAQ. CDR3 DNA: TGTGCCAGCAGCTTAGTGGGACAAGAGGAAGAGACCCAGTACTTC. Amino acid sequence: CASSLVGQEEETQYF.

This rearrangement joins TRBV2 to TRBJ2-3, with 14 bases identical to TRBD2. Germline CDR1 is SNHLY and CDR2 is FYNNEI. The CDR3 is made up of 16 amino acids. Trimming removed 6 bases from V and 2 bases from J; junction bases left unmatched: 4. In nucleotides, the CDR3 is TGTGCCAGCAGGGAGGGACTAGCGGGGGACACAGATACGCAGTATTTT. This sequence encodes CASREGLAGDTDTQYF.

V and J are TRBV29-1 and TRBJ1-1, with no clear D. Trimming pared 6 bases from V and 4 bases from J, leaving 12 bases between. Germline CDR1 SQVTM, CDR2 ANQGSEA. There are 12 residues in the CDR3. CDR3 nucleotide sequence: TGCAGCGTGATGAGGTTTGGCACTGAAGCTTTCTTT. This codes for CSVMRFGTEAFF.

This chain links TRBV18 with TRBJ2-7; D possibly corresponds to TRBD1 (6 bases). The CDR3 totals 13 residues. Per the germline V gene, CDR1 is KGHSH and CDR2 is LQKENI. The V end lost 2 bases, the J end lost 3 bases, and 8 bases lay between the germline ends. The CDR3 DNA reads TGTGCCAGCTCACCAACAGGGCACTACGAGCAGTACTTC. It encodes CASSPTGHYEQYF.

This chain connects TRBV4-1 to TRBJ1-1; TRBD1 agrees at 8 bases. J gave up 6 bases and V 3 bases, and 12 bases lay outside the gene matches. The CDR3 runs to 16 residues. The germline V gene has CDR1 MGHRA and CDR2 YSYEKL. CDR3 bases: TGCGCCAGCAGCCATCAGTTACGGACAGGGAGTCCTGAAGCTTTCTTT. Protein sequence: CASSHQLRTGSPEAFF.

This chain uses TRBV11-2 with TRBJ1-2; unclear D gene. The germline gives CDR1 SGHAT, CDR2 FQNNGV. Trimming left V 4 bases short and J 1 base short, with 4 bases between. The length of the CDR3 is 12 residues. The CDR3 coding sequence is TGTGCCAGCAGCTCTCGTAACTATGGCTACACCTTC. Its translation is CASSSRNYGYTF.

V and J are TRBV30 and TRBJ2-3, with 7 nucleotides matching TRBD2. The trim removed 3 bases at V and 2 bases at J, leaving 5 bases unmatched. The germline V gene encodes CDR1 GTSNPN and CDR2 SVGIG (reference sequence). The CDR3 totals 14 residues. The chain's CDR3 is CAWSRLAATDTQYF. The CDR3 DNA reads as TGTGCCTGGAGCCGGCTAGCGGCCACAGATACGCAGTATTTT.

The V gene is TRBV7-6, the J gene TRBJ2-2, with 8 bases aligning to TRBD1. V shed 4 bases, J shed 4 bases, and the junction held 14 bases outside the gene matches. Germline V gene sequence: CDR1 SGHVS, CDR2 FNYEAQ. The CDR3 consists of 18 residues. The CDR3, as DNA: TGTGCCAGCAGCTCCTCATCCGCAGGGGGCTTGGGCACCGGGGAGCTGTTTTTT. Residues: CASSSSSAGGLGTGELFF. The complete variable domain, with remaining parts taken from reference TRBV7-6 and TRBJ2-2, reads GAGVSQSPRYKVTKRGQDVALRCDPISGHVSLYWYRQALGQGPEFLTYFNYEAQQDKSGLPNDRFSAERPEGSISTLTIQRTEQRDSAMYRCASSSSSAGGLGTGELFFGEGSRLTVL.

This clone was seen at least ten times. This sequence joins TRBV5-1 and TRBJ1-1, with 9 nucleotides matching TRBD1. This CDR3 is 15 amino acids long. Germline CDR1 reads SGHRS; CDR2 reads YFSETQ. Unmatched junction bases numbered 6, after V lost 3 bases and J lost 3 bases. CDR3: CASSSTGDRDTEAFF. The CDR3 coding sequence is TGCGCCAGCAGCTCCACAGGGGACAGGGACACTGAAGCTTTCTTT.

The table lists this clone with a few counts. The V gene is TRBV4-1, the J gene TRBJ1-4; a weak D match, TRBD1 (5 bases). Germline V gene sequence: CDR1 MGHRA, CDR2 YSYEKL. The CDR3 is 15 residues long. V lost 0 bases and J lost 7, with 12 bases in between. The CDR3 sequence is CASSQEGRAIEKLFF. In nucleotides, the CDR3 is TGCGCCAGCAGCCAAGAGGGCAGGGCAATTGAAAAACTGTTTTTT.

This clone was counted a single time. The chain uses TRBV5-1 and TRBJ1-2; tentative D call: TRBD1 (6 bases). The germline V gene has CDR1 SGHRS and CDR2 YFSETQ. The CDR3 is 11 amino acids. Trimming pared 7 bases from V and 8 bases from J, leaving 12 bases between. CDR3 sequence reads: CASSDGQGYTF. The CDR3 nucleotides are TGCGCCAGCTCGGATGGACAGGGCTACACCTTC.

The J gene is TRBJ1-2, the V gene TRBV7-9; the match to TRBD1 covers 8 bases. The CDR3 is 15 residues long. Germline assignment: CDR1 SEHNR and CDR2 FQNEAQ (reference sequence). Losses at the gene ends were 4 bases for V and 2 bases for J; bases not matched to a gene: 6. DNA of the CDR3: TGTGCCAGCAGCTCCGACAGGGGAAAGAACTATGGCTACACCTTC. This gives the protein CASSSDRGKNYGYTF.

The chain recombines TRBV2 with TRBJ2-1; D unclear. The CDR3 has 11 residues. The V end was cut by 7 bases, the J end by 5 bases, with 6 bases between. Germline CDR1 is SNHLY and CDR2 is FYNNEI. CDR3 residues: CASTRNNEQFF. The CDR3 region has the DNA TGTGCCAGCACCAGGAACAATGAGCAGTTCTTC.

The CDR3 region has the DNA TGTGCCAGCAGTGACCCGACGCCCGGGAAGGGCCCCGAGCAGTACTTC. Protein sequence: CASSDPTPGKGPEQYF. The chain employs TRBV6-4 and TRBJ2-7; TRBD2 is a possible D gene (5 bases). The CDR3 runs to 16 residues. CDR1 and CDR2 (germline): MRHNA, SNTAGT. V was shortened by 2 bases and J by 6 bases, with 20 bases between the two germline ends.

CDR3 bases: TGTGCCAGCGGCAAGGAGGGGCGGGGGCCCTACGAGCAGTACTTC. Translating gives CASGKEGRGPYEQYF. The V call is TRBV7-8, the J call TRBJ2-7; D may be TRBD2 (7 bases). The CDR3 is 15 amino acids. Trimming shortened V by 8 bases and J by 2 bases, and 19 bases separated the two germline ends. CDR1 and CDR2 (germline): SGHVS, FQNEAQ.